A single sample gave rise to the 21 T cell receptor beta chains below, sequenced in a study of monozygotic twins with cystic fibrosis. Clones were sequenced by immunoSEQ multiplex PCR, and TCRdb holds only the in-frame ones, with some missing. The repertoire consists of about 36,000 clones, with approximately 90% occurring once and the leading ten covering under 0.25%. Sequenced input: blood. The receptors here all came from a boy aged 2 to 9 with cystic fibrosis.

This chain joins TRBV2 and TRBJ1-1; 11 bases are a match to TRBD1. Looked up from germline, CDR1 is SNHLY and CDR2 is FYNNEI. Germline trimming cut 6 bases from V and 5 bases from J; bases unmatched to any gene: 8. This CDR3 contains 15 residues. CDR3 DNA sequence: TGTGCCAGCAGGGCCCGGACAGGGGGCTCGACTGAAGCTTTCTTT. It codes for CASRARTGGSTEAFF. The full variable domain, with the rest looked up from reference TRBV2 and TRBJ1-1, is EPEVTQTPSHQVTQMGQEVILRCVPISNHLYFYWYRQILGQKVEFLVSFYNNEISEKSEIFDDQFSVERPDGSNFTLKIRSTKLEDSAMYFCASRARTGGSTEAFFGQGTRLTVV.

This clone appeared a single time. The rearrangement uses TRBV29-1 and TRBJ1-1, with no clear D. V lost 5 bases and J 7 bases, leaving 17 bases between the germline ends. The germline gives CDR1 SQVTM, CDR2 ANQGSEA. The CDR3 loop spans 13 amino acids. The chain's CDR3 is CSVFRPRSGEAFF. In DNA, the CDR3 is TGCAGCGTTTTCCGGCCGAGGTCAGGTGAAGCTTTCTTT.

This chain links TRBV2 with TRBJ1-4; D is unclear. Germline-derived CDR1 and CDR2 are SNHLY and FYNNEI. Trimming shortened V by 8 bases and J by 5 bases, and 9 bases separated the two germline ends. This CDR3 is built from 12 residues. The CDR3 sequence: CASGVINEKLFF. DNA of the CDR3: TGTGCCAGCGGGGTAATAAATGAAAAACTGTTTTTT.

The chain couples TRBV6-5 to TRBJ1-1; weak D call: TRBD1 (5 bases). The CDR3 runs to 13 residues. Germline CDR1 and CDR2: MNHEY and SVGAGI. Trimming removed 6 bases from V and 0 bases from J, with 8 bases in between. Here the CDR3 reads CASSGQMNTEAFF. CDR3 DNA sequence: TGTGCCAGCAGCGGACAAATGAACACTGAAGCTTTCTTT.

The rearrangement joins TRBV27 to TRBJ2-1, with D uncertain. The V end was cut by 1 base, the J end by 8 bases, with 6 bases between. From germline, CDR1 is MNHEY and CDR2 SMNVEV (reference sequence). The CDR3 loop spans 12 amino acids. CDR3 nucleotide sequence: TGTGCCAGCAGTTTATACCGTCATGAGCAGTTCTTC. This codes for CASSLYRHEQFF.

The V gene is TRBV14, the J gene TRBJ2-7; no clear D gene. Germline loops: CDR1 SGHDN, CDR2 FVKESK. The CDR3 spans 14 residues. Trimming removed 1 base from V and 3 bases from J, with 10 bases in between. The DNA of the CDR3 is TGTGCCAGCAGCCAAGCCATGGGGTTCTACGAGCAGTACTTC. It codes for CASSQAMGFYEQYF.

J is TRBJ1-5 and V is TRBV7-2; D is possibly TRBD1 (6 bases). V was clipped by 6 bases and J by 4 bases, with 19 bases between them. This CDR3 is built from 16 residues. Germline CDR1 is SGHTA and CDR2 is FQGNSA. The CDR3 DNA sequence: TGTGCCAGCAGTTCTACAGGGATCCCTGCTAATCAGCCCCAGCATTTT. Protein product: CASSSTGIPANQPQHF.

The chain uses TRBV14 and TRBJ1-2; D is unresolved. CDR3 size: 13 residues. The V gene's germline CDR1 is SGHDN and CDR2 FVKESK. The V gene lost 4 bases and the J gene lost 3 bases, with 9 bases spanning the gap. This CDR3 reads CASSPRRDYGYTF. As DNA, the CDR3 is TGTGCCAGCAGCCCGCGCCGTGACTATGGCTACACCTTC.

The DNA of the CDR3 is TGTGCCAGCAGTTCGGACAGGAGCTCCTACGAGCAGTACTTC. Translating it yields CASSSDRSSYEQYF. The chain carries TRBV27 and TRBJ2-7; TRBD1 agrees at 7 bases. The length of the CDR3 is 14 residues. Germline-derived CDR1 and CDR2 are MNHEY and SMNVEV (reference sequence). J lost 0 bases, V lost 4 bases, and 3 bases had no gene match.

The J gene is TRBJ2-3, the V gene TRBV5-1; 11 nucleotides align to TRBD2. Trimming cost V 3 bases and J 4 bases; bases outside gene matches: 7. Per germline, CDR1 SGHRS and CDR2 YFSETQ. The CDR3 sequence is 16 residues long. DNA of the CDR3: TGCGCCAGCAGCTCCTTAGCGGGGGGGCAGGCAGATACGCAGTATTTT. This gives the protein CASSSLAGGQADTQYF.

J is TRBJ1-1 and V is TRBV6-1; 8 bases fit TRBD1. Germline assignment: CDR1 MNHNS and CDR2 SASEGT. V dropped 7 bases and J dropped 5; count of bases not matched to a gene: 3. CDR3 length: 12 residues. The CDR3 DNA follows: TGTGCCAGCAAGAGGACAGGGACTGAAGCTTTCTTT. This codes for CASKRTGTEAFF.

CDR3 in DNA: TGTGCCAGTAGTAACAGGGGAATCTCCTACGAGCAGTACTTC. Translated: CASSNRGISYEQYF. This chain links TRBV19 with TRBJ2-7, with 7 bases matching TRBD1. This CDR3 region has 14 residues. Germline trimming cut 4 bases from V and 0 bases from J; bases unmatched to any gene: 3. The germline gives CDR1 LNHDA, CDR2 SQIVND (reference sequence).

The V and J genes are TRBV5-8 and TRBJ1-2; TRBD1 aligns across 9 bases. Trimming took 3 bases from V and 7 from J; bases not matched to a gene: 7. There are 14 residues in the CDR3. The germline V gene encodes CDR1 SGHTS and CDR2 YDEGEE. The CDR3 nucleotides are TGTGCCAGCAGCTCATCCGGGACAGGGCTTGGCTACACCTTC. Its protein is CASSSSGTGLGYTF.

The chain is built from TRBV4-2 and TRBJ2-2, with TRBD1 matching 10 bases. Unmatched junction bases numbered 2, after V lost 4 bases and J lost 3 bases. CDR3 length equals 15 residues. Per the germline V gene, CDR1 is LGHNA and CDR2 is YNFKEQ. The CDR3 protein is CASSPGTGDTGELFF. The DNA for the CDR3 is TGTGCCAGCAGCCCCGGGACAGGGGACACCGGGGAGCTGTTTTTT.

The chain uses TRBV11-1 and TRBJ2-3; D is perhaps TRBD1 (5 bases). The CDR3 is 17 residues long. CDR1 is SGHAT and CDR2 is FQDESV in the germline V gene (reference sequence). Trimming took 5 bases from V and 2 from J, leaving 20 bases between them. The CDR3 DNA is TGTGCCAGCAGCCCGGACGGTGGGGCTACCCCCACAGATACGCAGTATTTT. Its protein is CASSPDGGATPTDTQYF.

This rearrangement joins TRBV6-5 to TRBJ2-1; D gene uncertain. V was cut by 2 bases and J by 8 bases, with 10 bases left in between. The CDR3 has 13 residues. Looked up from germline, CDR1 is MNHEY and CDR2 is SVGAGI. CDR3 DNA: TGTGCCAGCAGTTACGCCGCGAACTATGAGCAGTTCTTC. It is translated as CASSYAANYEQFF.

V usage is TRBV7-2 and J usage is TRBJ2-5; no reliable D call. CDR3 length: 16 amino acids. Trimming took 2 bases from V and 2 from J, leaving 15 bases between them. Germline V CDR1 and CDR2: SGHTA, FQGNSA. The CDR3 DNA follows: TGTGCCAGCAGCTTAAAGAAGGTACAGCCTCAAGAGACCCAGTACTTC. Its translation is CASSLKKVQPQETQYF.

V usage is TRBV11-2 and J usage is TRBJ2-3; D uncertain. Germline V gives CDR1 SGHAT, CDR2 FQNNGV. Trimming shortened V by 0 bases and J by 3 bases, and 7 bases separated the two germline ends. The CDR3 spans 14 residues. The CDR3 reads CASSLDRVTDTQYF. DNA of the CDR3: TGTGCCAGCAGCTTAGATCGGGTTACAGATACGCAGTATTTT.

The genes are TRBV19 and TRBJ2-7, with 10 bases fitting TRBD2. The germline V gene has CDR1 LNHDA and CDR2 SQIVND (reference sequence). Trimming took 4 bases from V and 2 from J; bases not matched to a gene: 5. CDR3 length: 15 amino acids. The CDR3 here is CASSTGLAETYEQYF. DNA of the CDR3: TGTGCCAGTAGTACTGGACTAGCGGAAACCTACGAGCAGTACTTC.

This chain joins TRBV7-2 and TRBJ1-1; D remains ambiguous. CDR3 length equals 16 residues. Trimming removed 7 bases at V and 1 base at J, with 19 bases between. Germline V gene sequence: CDR1 SGHTA, CDR2 FQGNSA. CDR3 nucleotide sequence: TGTGCCAGCATTCCATCTTTTACCCGATCGAACACTGAAGCTTTCTTT. Translating it yields CASIPSFTRSNTEAFF.

This chain connects TRBV29-1 to TRBJ2-3; no clear D gene. The V gene lost 4 bases and the J gene lost 5 bases, with 13 bases spanning the gap. The CDR3 sequence is 13 residues long. Looked up from germline, CDR1 is SQVTM and CDR2 is ANQGSEA. CDR3 sequence reads: CSVASGGGDTQYF. CDR3 DNA sequence: TGCAGCGTTGCTTCCGGTGGCGGAGATACGCAGTATTTT.